The text below deals with one TCR beta chain. This entry belongs to a study of blood T cell repertoires in COVID-19. Overall study context: Donors in the United States, Italy and Spain gave samples during acute or convalescent COVID-19. PBMCs, B-cell-depleted T cells, or T cells provided the cDNA or gDNA that made up the material.

In the source study's methods: For nucleated cells, counts were estimated from reference gene primer amplification. Sequenced by immunoSEQ multiplex PCR; TCRdb stores in-frame clones only, minus some. V, J and clone size were drawn from that table, and D and trimming were deduced from the DNA. The sample lists 240,000 or so clones; roughly 86% were seen once. This CDR3 region has 15 residues. Germline assignment: CDR1 LNHDA and CDR2 SQIVND (reference sequence). Between the trimmed V and J ends, which lost 1 base and 4 bases, there was a span of 10 bases. The chain recombines TRBV19 with TRBJ1-4; possible D gene TRBD1, 5 bases. Material for sequencing was peripheral blood. This receptor was identified in a woman between 25 and 40 years old who had recovered from COVID-19. CDR3 residues: CASSIGGTDNEKLFF. DNA for the CDR3: TGTGCCAGTAGTATAGGGGGCACGGATAATGAAAAACTGTTTTTT.